This is a list of T cell receptor beta chains from one sample in a study of Graves' ophthalmopathy and Graves' hyperthyroidism. TCRdb independently ran MiXCR on the multiplex PCR reads; one entry per CDR3 protein. The sample holds around 50,000 distinct CDR3 sequences, less than 65% seen once. The sample comprised peripheral blood. The receptor set was obtained from an adult man with Graves' ophthalmopathy. CDR3s leave out the opening cysteine and the closing phenylalanine or tryptophan. Fields, in order: J gene, V gene, CDR3 protein.

TRBJ1-5 TRBV25-1 ASSEDQGDQPQH
TRBJ2-2 TRBV7-9 ANSKNWNGELF
TRBJ2-7 TRBV11-2 ASSLAGPGGSYEQY
TRBJ1-5 TRBV25-1 ASGGGGQGNNQPQH
TRBJ1-2 TRBV13 ASRTGDTDYGYT
TRBJ1-1 TRBV5-4 ASSFEGTEAF
TRBJ2-1 TRBV20-1 SARDQGGSSYNEQF
TRBJ1-2 TRBV5-1 ASSFSSENYGYT
TRBJ1-3 TRBV18 ASSPGRTGSGNTIY
TRBJ2-3 TRBV24-1 ATSSRGRGITDTQY
TRBJ2-1 TRBV9 ASSVGGHNEQF